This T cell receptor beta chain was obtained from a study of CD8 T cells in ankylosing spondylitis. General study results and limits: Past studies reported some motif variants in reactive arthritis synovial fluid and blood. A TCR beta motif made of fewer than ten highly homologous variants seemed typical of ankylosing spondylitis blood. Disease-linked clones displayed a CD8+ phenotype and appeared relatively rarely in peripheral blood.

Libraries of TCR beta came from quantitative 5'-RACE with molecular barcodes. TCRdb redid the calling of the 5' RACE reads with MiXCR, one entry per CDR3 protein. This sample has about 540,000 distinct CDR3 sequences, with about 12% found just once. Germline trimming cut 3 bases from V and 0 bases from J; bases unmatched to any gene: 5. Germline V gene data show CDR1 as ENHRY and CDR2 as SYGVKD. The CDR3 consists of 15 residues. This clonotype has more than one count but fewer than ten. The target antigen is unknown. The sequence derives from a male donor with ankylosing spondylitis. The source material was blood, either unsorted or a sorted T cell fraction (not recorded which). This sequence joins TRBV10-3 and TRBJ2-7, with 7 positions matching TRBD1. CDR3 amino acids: CAISDPDRFSYEQYF. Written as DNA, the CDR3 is TGTGCCATCAGTGACCCGGACAGGTTCTCCTACGAGCAGTACTTC.